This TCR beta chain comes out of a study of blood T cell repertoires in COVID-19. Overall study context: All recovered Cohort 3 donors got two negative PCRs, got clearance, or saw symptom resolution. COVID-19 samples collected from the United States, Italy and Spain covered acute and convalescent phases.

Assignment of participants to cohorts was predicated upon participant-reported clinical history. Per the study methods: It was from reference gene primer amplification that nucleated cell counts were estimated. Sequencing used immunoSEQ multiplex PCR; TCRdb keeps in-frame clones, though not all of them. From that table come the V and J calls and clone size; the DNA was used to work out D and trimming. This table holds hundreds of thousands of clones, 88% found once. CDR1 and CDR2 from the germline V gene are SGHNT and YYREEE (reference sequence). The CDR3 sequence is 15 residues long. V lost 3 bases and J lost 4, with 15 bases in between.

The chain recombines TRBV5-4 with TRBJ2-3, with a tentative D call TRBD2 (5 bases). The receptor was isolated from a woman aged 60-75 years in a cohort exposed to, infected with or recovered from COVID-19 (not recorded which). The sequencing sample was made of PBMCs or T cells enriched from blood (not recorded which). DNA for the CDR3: TGTGCCAGCAGCTCCGCAAGACTAATTTCAGATACGCAGTATTTT. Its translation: CASSSARLISDTQYF. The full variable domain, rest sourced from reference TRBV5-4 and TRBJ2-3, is ETGVTQSPTHLIKTRGQQVTLRCSSQSGHNTVSWYQQALGQGPQFIFQYYREEENGRGNFPPRFSGLQFPNYSSELNVNALELDDSALYLCASSSARLISDTQYFGPGTRLTVL.